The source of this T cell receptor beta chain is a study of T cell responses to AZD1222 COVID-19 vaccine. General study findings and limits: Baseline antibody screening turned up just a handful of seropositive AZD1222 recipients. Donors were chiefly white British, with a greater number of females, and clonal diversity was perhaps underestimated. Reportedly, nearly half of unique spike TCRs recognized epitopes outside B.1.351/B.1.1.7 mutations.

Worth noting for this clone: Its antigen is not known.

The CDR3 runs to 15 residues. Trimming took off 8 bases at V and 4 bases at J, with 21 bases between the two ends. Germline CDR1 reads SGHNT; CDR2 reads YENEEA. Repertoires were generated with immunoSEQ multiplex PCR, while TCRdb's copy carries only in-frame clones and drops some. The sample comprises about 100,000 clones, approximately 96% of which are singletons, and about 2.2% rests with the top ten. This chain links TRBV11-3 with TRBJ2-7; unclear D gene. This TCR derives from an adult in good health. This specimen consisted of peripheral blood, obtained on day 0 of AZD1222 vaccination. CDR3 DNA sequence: TGTGCCAGCTCACCCTTCGTTGGACGGCGATACGAGCAGTACTTC. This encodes CASSPFVGRRYEQYF.